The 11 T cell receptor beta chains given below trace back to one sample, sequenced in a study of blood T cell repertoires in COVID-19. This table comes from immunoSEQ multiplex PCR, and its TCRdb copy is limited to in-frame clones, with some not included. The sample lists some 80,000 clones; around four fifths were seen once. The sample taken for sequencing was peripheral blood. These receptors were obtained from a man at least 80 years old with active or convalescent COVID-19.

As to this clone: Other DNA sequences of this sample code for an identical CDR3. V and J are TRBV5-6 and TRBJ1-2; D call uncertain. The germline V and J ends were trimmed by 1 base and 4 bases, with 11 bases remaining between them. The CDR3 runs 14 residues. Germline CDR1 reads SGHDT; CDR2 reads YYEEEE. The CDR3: CASSLWQFSYGYTF. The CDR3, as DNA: TGTGCCAGCAGCTTGTGGCAGTTTTCCTATGGCTACACCTTC.

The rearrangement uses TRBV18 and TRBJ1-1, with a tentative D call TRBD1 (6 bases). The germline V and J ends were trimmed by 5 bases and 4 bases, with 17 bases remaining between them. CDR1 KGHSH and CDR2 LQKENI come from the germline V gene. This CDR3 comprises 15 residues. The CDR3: CASSFGTGMGTEAFF. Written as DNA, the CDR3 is TGTGCCAGCTCATTTGGAACAGGGATGGGCACTGAAGCTTTCTTT. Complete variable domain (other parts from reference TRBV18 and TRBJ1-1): NAGVMQNPRHLVRRRGQEARLRCSPMKGHSHVYWYRQLPEEGLKFMVYLQKENIIDESGMPKERFSAEFPKEGPSILRIQQVVRGDSAAYFCASSFGTGMGTEAFFGQGTRLTVV.

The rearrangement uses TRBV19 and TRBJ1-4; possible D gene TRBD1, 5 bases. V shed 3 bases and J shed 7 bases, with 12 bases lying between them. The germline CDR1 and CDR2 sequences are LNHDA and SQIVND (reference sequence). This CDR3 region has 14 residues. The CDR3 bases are TGTGCCAGTAGTATTAGGGGCGGTGGTGAAAAACTGTTTTTT. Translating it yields CASSIRGGGEKLFF.

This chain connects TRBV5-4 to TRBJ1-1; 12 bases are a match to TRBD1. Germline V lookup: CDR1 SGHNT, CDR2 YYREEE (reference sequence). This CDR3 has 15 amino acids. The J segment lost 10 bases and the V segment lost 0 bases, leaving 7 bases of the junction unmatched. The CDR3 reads CASSLGGTGGFRAFF. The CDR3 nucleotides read TGTGCCAGCAGCTTGGGGGGGACAGGGGGCTTCAGAGCTTTCTTT.

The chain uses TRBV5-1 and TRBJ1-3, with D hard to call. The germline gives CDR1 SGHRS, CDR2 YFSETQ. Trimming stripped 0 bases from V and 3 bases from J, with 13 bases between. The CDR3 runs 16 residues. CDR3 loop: CASSLEGRSIGNTIYF. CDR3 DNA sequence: TGCGCCAGCAGCTTGGAAGGCAGGTCGATTGGAAACACCATATATTTT.

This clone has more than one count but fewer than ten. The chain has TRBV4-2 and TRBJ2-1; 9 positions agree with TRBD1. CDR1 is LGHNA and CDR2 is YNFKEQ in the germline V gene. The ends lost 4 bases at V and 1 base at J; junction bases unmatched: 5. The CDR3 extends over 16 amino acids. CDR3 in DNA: TGTGCCAGCAGCCCAGCCGGGACAGGGTCCTACAATGAGCAGTTCTTC. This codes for CASSPAGTGSYNEQFF.

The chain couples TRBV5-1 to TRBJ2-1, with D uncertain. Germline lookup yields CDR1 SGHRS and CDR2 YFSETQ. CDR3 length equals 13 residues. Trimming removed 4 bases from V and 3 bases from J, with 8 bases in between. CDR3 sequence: CASSIADYNEQFF. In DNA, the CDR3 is TGCGCCAGCAGCATCGCAGACTACAATGAGCAGTTCTTC.

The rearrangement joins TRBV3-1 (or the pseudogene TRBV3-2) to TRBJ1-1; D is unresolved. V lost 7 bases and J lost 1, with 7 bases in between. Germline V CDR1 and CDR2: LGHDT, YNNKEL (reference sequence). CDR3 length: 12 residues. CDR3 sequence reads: CASTIGNTEAFF. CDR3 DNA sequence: TGTGCCAGCACAATCGGGAACACTGAAGCTTTCTTT.

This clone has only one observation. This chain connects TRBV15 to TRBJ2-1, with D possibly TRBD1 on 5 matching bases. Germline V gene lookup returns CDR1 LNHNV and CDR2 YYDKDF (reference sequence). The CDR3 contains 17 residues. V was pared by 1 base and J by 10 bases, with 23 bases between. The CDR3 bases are TGTGCCACCAGCAGAGGACCCGCCACACAGGTTCCCCTCGAGCAGTTCTTC. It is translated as CATSRGPATQVPLEQFF.

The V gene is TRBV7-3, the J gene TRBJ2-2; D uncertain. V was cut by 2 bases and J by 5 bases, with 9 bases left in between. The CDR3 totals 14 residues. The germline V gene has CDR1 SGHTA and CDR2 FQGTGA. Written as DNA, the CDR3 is TGTGCCAGCAGCTTACGAGCTTCTACCGGGGAGCTGTTTTTT. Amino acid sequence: CASSLRASTGELFF.

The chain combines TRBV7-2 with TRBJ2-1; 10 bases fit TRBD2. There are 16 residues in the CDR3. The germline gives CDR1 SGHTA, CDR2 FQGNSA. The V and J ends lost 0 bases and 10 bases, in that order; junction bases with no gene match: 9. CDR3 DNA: TGTGCCAGCAGCTTAGCGTTGGCTAGCGGGAGAGGGGAGCAGTTCTTC. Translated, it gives CASSLALASGRGEQFF.